Listed below are T cell receptor beta chains from one sample, sequenced in a study of blood T cell repertoires in COVID-19. Here immunoSEQ multiplex PCR was the method, and the copy in TCRdb shows in-frame clones only, minus some. Of approximately 100,000 clones listed, approximately 85% were seen once; the top ten hold roughly 12%. The sequencing sample was made of peripheral blood. These receptors were taken from a human donor in a cohort sampled during active COVID-19. The CDR3 runs from the conserved cysteine through the conserved F or W. The order of the fields is D gene, J gene, clone size, V gene, CDR3 DNA, CDR3 protein. The D gene is left open where the match is weak. The size field is filled for only some rows; it gives once, few, many or a size class.

- | TRBJ2-6 | - | TRBV7-9 | TGTGCCAGCATCCTAAGCGGGTCTGGGGCCAACGTCCTGACTTTC | CASILSGSGANVLTF
- | TRBJ2-3 | - | TRBV6-2/TRBV6-3 | TGTGCCAGCAGTCCCACTAGCTTTAGCACAGATACGCAGTATTTT | CASSPTSFSTDTQYF
TRBD2 | TRBJ2-1 | - | TRBV19 | TGTGCCAGTAGTATGGCGGGGGGCTCCTACAATGAGCAGTTCTTC | CASSMAGGSYNEQFF
- | TRBJ1-6 | - | TRBV15 | TGTGCCACCAGCAGAGGGGGAGGGGCCAGAAATTCACCCCTCCACTTT | CATSRGGGARNSPLHF
TRBD2 | TRBJ2-5 | - | TRBV5-1 | TGCGCCAGCAGACTTACTAGCGGAGGGGGAGGAGAGACCCAGTACTTC | CASRLTSGGGGETQYF
TRBD2 | TRBJ2-7 | - | TRBV30 | TGTGCCTCTACGGATAGCGGGGGGGCCGTAGCCTACGAGCAGTACTTC | CASTDSGGAVAYEQYF
- | TRBJ1-2 | - | TRBV3-1/TRBV3-2 | TGTGCCAGCAGTCAGTCCCTCTATGGCTACACCTTC | CASSQSLYGYTF
- | TRBJ1-1 | - | TRBV9 | TGTGCCAGCAGCCGGGAGGGTTGGAACACTGAAGCTTTCTTT | CASSREGWNTEAFF
TRBD2 | TRBJ2-3 | - | TRBV5-1 | TGCGCCAGCAGCTTGGGGTCTTTAGCGGGAGGACCAAGCACAGATACGCAGTATTTT | CASSLGSLAGGPSTDTQYF
- | TRBJ1-5 | few | TRBV2 | TGTGCCAGCAGTGACGGGAGTTATAGCAATCAGCCCCAGCATTTT | CASSDGSYSNQPQHF
TRBD1 | TRBJ1-6 | once | TRBV19 | TGTGCCAGTAGTACCCAGGGGGCTAAGTCACCCCTCCACTTT | CASSTQGAKSPLHF
- | TRBJ2-2 | - | TRBV6-5 | TGTGCCAGCCGTTCCGTAGCGTACGGCACCGGGGAGCTGTTTTTT | CASRSVAYGTGELFF
TRBD1 | TRBJ1-6 | - | TRBV25-1 | TGTGCCAGCAGTGAGACCGGACAGGGGACTTATAATTCACCCCTCCACTTT | CASSETGQGTYNSPLHF
TRBD1 | TRBJ1-4 | once | TRBV29-1 | TGCAGCGTGGTGACAGGGGGGAATGAAAAACTGTTTTTT | CSVVTGGNEKLFF
- | TRBJ1-1 | few | TRBV27 | TGTGCCAGCCGTATGAACACTGAAGCTTTCTTT | CASRMNTEAFF
- | TRBJ1-3 | - | TRBV5-1 | TGCGCCAGCAGCTTGGCTGGGGCGGGAAACACCATATATTTT | CASSLAGAGNTIYF
- | TRBJ2-7 | - | TRBV4-1 | TGCGCCAGCAGCCAACCGGGAGTTAGCTACGAGCAGTACTTC | CASSQPGVSYEQYF
TRBD2 | TRBJ2-7 | few | TRBV29-1 | TGCAGCGTTGAAGATCGGGACTACTCCTACGAGCAGTACTTC | CSVEDRDYSYEQYF
- | TRBJ2-3 | - | TRBV6-5 | TGTGCCAGCAGTTGGAACCGGGACACTAGCACAGATACGCAGTATTTT | CASSWNRDTSTDTQYF
TRBD2 | TRBJ2-1 | - | TRBV24-1 | TGTGCCTCGTCGGCGACTAGCGGGATCAAGAATGAGCAGTTCTTC | CASSATSGIKNEQFF
- | TRBJ2-5 | - | TRBV19 | TGTGCCAGTGACCACGGAGGGGCATCGGAGACCCAGTACTTC | CASDHGGASETQYF
TRBD1 | TRBJ1-1 | - | TRBV18 | TGTGCCAGCTCACCGCTTACAGGGGGCGATGAAGCTTTCTTT | CASSPLTGGDEAFF
- | TRBJ1-2 | - | TRBV5-6 | TGTGCCAGCAGCTTGGAGGCAGGCAACTATGGCTACACCTTC | CASSLEAGNYGYTF
- | TRBJ1-4 | - | TRBV4-1 | TGCGCCAGCAGCCAAGTCTTCGCGGATGGGAGAGAAAAACTGTTTTTT | CASSQVFADGREKLFF
- | TRBJ1-6 | - | TRBV27 | TGTGCCAGCAGTTTTACAGGGTCTAATTCACCCCTCCACTTT | CASSFTGSNSPLHF
- | TRBJ1-3 | - | TRBV9 | TGTGCCAGCAGCGTCAATACCAGGGAATTGGGCTCTGGAAACACCATATATTTT | CASSVNTRELGSGNTIYF
TRBD1 | TRBJ1-3 | - | TRBV9 | TGTGCCAGCAGCGTAGGGGATCAGGACAGGAGGGGGGACACCATATATTTT | CASSVGDQDRRGDTIYF
- | TRBJ1-2 | - | TRBV10-3 | TGTGCTCATTGGGAGGGGGTGTTAGGTGGCTACACCTTC | CAHWEGVLGGYTF
- | TRBJ1-3 | - | TRBV25-1 | TGTGCCAGCAGTGAATACGGGAACGGAAACACCATATATTTT | CASSEYGNGNTIYF